This T cell receptor (beta chain) was identified in a study of control samples from healthy donors and cancer patients. Sequenced by immunoSEQ multiplex PCR; TCRdb stores in-frame clones only, minus some. The sample yields about 98,000 clones, around 80% seen once. Trimming removed 2 bases from V and 3 bases from J, with 2 bases in between. This CDR3 region has 12 residues. Germline V gene sequence: CDR1 MDHEN, CDR2 SYDVKM. The receptor's source is a man aged 55 to 70 in good health. Input material: blood. The chain recombines TRBV28 with TRBJ2-1, with unresolved D. This CDR3 reads CASSLGYNEQFF. The CDR3 region has the DNA TGTGCCAGCAGTTTAGGCTACAATGAGCAGTTCTTC.